This TCR beta chain derives from a study of T cell changes during pregnancy in multiple sclerosis. Sequencing used immunoSEQ multiplex PCR; TCRdb keeps in-frame clones, though not all of them. The sample lists roughly 100,000 clones, roughly nine tenths occurring once. Germline CDR1 is SGHRS and CDR2 is YFSETQ. This CDR3 is built from 14 residues. Trimming pared 5 bases from V and 2 bases from J, leaving 12 bases between. Sequencing was performed on peripheral blood, taken after pregnancy. The chain joins TRBV5-1 to TRBJ2-3; possible D gene TRBD2, 5 bases. The TCR was taken from a female donor in good health, enrolled as a control in a pregnancy study. The CDR3 sequence: CASSWTGPTDTQYF. The CDR3 nucleotides read TGCGCCAGCAGTTGGACTGGTCCCACAGATACGCAGTATTTT.